Below are 8 T cell receptor beta chains sequenced from a single sample in a study of cytomegalovirus exposure and HLA in healthy donors. A multiplex PCR was run with 60 Vbeta primers and 13 Jbeta primers. Some clones are missing from TCRdb's copy, which holds only in-frame ones; the method was immunoSEQ multiplex PCR. The data hold around 130,000 clones, with roughly 80% observed a single time. The source material was PBMCs. These receptors came from a male donor in good health and CMV-seropositive.

This clone was counted a few times. V gene TRBV7-2 combines with J gene TRBJ1-4, with 8 bases that match TRBD1. Germline values: CDR1 SGHTA, CDR2 FQGNSA. V lost 4 bases and J lost 3; bases outside the gene matches: 4. This CDR3 has 15 residues. The CDR3 nucleotides are TGTGCCAGCAGCTCAAACAGGGGGGCTAATGAAAAACTGTTTTTT. It specifies CASSSNRGANEKLFF. Filled out from reference TRBV7-2 and TRBJ1-4, the complete variable domain reads GAGVSQSPSNKVTEKGKDVELRCDPISGHTALYWYRQSLGQGLEFLIYFQGNSAPDKSGLPSDRFSAERTGGSVSTLTIQRTQQEDSAVYLCASSSNRGANEKLFFGSGTQLSVL.

CDR3 in DNA: TGTGCCAGCAGTCAAGAGGGTACGGGGGGTCAGCCCCAGCATTTT. Protein: CASSQEGTGGQPQHF. The rearrangement uses TRBV2 and TRBJ1-5; tentative D call: TRBD1 (5 bases). The CDR3 extends over 15 amino acids. The germline V gene has CDR1 SNHLY and CDR2 FYNNEI. Trimming left V 5 bases short and J 6 bases short, with 17 bases between.

This clone was counted only a few times. The chain couples TRBV6-5 to TRBJ1-2, with D possibly matching TRBD1 (6 bases). Trimming pared 6 bases from V and 4 bases from J, leaving 12 bases between. Germline CDR1 reads MNHEY; CDR2 reads SVGAGI. The CDR3 has 13 residues. The CDR3 sequence: CASREQGPYGYTF. CDR3 coding DNA: TGTGCCAGCAGGGAACAGGGACCCTATGGCTACACCTTC.

The chain joins TRBV2 to TRBJ2-3; D may be TRBD2 (6 bases). The CDR3 is made up of 15 amino acids. Germline V gene data show CDR1 as SNHLY and CDR2 as FYNNEI. V lost 4 bases and J 3 bases, leaving 14 bases between the germline ends. CDR3 sequence reads: CASSGGLWVTDTQYF. For the CDR3, the DNA is TGTGCCAGCAGTGGCGGACTATGGGTAACAGATACGCAGTATTTT.

The rearrangement uses TRBV30 and TRBJ2-7, with D possibly TRBD1 on 5 matching bases. Germline V lookup: CDR1 GTSNPN, CDR2 SVGIG (reference sequence). This CDR3 contains 12 residues. Trimming pared 2 bases from V and 6 bases from J, leaving 11 bases between. The CDR3 region has the DNA TGTGCCTGGAGTAACCAGGGTTTCGAGCAGTACTTC. Its protein product is CAWSNQGFEQYF.

This clone has more than one count but fewer than ten. V and J are TRBV15 and TRBJ2-3; possible D gene TRBD1, 6 bases. With 8 bases removed from V and 8 bases from J, the gap between germline ends came to 14 bases. Germline V gives CDR1 LNHNV, CDR2 YYDKDF (reference sequence). This CDR3 is 12 amino acids long. The CDR3 sequence is CATSDLGGTQYF. The CDR3 coding sequence is TGTGCCACCTCGGATTTAGGGGGTACGCAGTATTTT. The variable domain in full, with the rest retrieved from reference TRBV15 and TRBJ2-3, is DAMVIQNPRYQVTQFGKPVTLSCSQTLNHNVMYWYQQKSSQAPKLLFHYYDKDFNNEADTPDNFQSRRPNTSFCFLDIRSPGLGDTAMYLCATSDLGGTQYFGPGTRLTVL.

This clone appeared a few times. The CDR3 sequence: CASSRQINYGYTF. The CDR3 DNA reads as TGTGCCAGCAGCCGACAGATTAACTATGGCTACACCTTC. The chain is built from TRBV6-5 and TRBJ1-2; D may be TRBD1 (5 bases). Per germline, CDR1 MNHEY and CDR2 SVGAGI. V was cut by 6 bases and J by 1 base, with 9 bases left in between. The CDR3 covers 13 residues.

This clone was observed a handful of times. V is TRBV27 and J is TRBJ2-5, with 11 bases lining up with TRBD1. CDR3 length equals 15 residues. CDR1 MNHEY and CDR2 SMNVEV come from the germline V gene (reference sequence). The V gene end was trimmed by 8 bases and the J gene end by 5 bases; junction bases not matched to a gene: 10. Here the CDR3 reads CASRTGGSFWETQYF. The CDR3 coding sequence is TGTGCCAGCCGGACAGGGGGCAGCTTCTGGGAGACCCAGTACTTC.